This TCR beta chain was captured by sequencing in a study of blood T cell repertoires in COVID-19. Study background: Acute-phase and convalescent COVID-19 samples originated in the United States, Italy and Spain. The analysed material was cDNA or gDNA that came from T cells, B-cell-depleted T cells, or PBMCs.

Authors' methods: Reference gene primer amplification gave nucleated cell count estimates. Sequencing was performed with immunoSEQ multiplex PCR; in TCRdb, only in-frame clones are kept and a portion is missing. The V and J calls and clone size were taken over from that table, and D and trimming were inferred from the DNA. The repertoire has approximately 210,000 clones, approximately 91% of them found once; the top ten carry around 4.8%. Material: peripheral blood. This TCR came from a woman between 35 and 50 years old with acute or convalescent COVID-19.

CDR3 in amino acids: CASSYYRDQPQHF. In DNA form, the CDR3 reads TGTGCCAGCAGTTACTACAGGGATCAGCCCCAGCATTTT. This chain uses TRBV6-5 with TRBJ1-5, with D possibly TRBD1 on 6 matching bases. CDR1 MNHEY and CDR2 SVGAGI come from the germline V gene. Trimming took off 1 base at V and 5 bases at J, with 6 bases between the two ends. This CDR3 comprises 13 residues.